A selection of T cell receptor beta chains follows, all from one sample in a study of identical twins. Using its own MiXCR run on the 5' RACE reads, TCRdb lists one record per CDR3 protein. The sample yields 700,000 or so distinct CDR3 sequences, over 8.5% seen once. This same sample was also part of a study on yellow fever vaccine responses in identical twins.

Sequencing was carried out using PBMCs. All receptors derive from a woman aged 18-29 years in good health. Each CDR3 is given with its conserved first and last residue. The order of the fields is J gene, V gene, D gene, clone size, CDR3 DNA, CDR3 protein. A D gene is named only where the DNA matches it firmly. Rows may omit the clone size; those that give it use once, few, many or a size class.

>TRBJ1-1|TRBV5-4|-|many
TGTGCCAGCAGCGTACAGGGACTCCCTGAAGCTTTCTTT
CASSVQGLPEAFF
>TRBJ1-2|TRBV5-1|TRBD1|-
TGCGCCAGCAGCGCCTATGGACAGGGAGGCTACACCTTC
CASSAYGQGGYTF
>TRBJ2-7|TRBV4-2|-|-
TGTGCCAGCAGCCAGAGACGGGACGGATACAGATCCTACGAGCAGTACTTC
CASSQRRDGYRSYEQYF
>TRBJ2-1|TRBV19|-|-
TGTGCCAGCCAACGGGGGGACACTCTCAATGAGCAGTTCTTC
CASQRGDTLNEQFF
>TRBJ1-2|TRBV18|-|few
TGTGCCAGCTCACCTCAACAGGAAGATGGCTACACCTTC
CASSPQQEDGYTF
>TRBJ2-2|TRBV12-3/TRBV12-4|TRBD2|many
TGTGCCACCGAGGGGAGGGCTAGCGGAAACACCGGGGAGCTGTTTTTT
CATEGRASGNTGELFF
>TRBJ2-1|TRBV11-2|-|-
TGTGCCAGCAGCTTAGTTTCCAGGACAAATGAGCAGTTCTTC
CASSLVSRTNEQFF
>TRBJ2-2|TRBV30|TRBD2|-
TGTGCCTGGAGTTCAGGGACTAGCGGGGGGGCCGGGGAGCTGTTTTTT
CAWSSGTSGGAGELFF
>TRBJ2-5|TRBV12-3/TRBV12-4|-|many
TGTGCCAGCACCTTGGGGCAGGGGGGGACCCAGTACTTC
CASTLGQGGTQYF
>TRBJ2-7|TRBV29-1|TRBD1|many
TGCAGCGTCCAGACAGGGGCCTACGAGCAGTACTTC
CSVQTGAYEQYF
>TRBJ2-1|TRBV7-2|-|many
TGTGCCAGCAGCTTGGCGATAATAGAGGGTGAGCAGTTCTTC
CASSLAIIEGEQFF
>TRBJ2-4|TRBV15|-|few
TGTGCCACCAGCAGGCCCCCGGGGCAGGGAAACATTCAGTACTTC
CATSRPPGQGNIQYF
>TRBJ2-3|TRBV20-1|-|few
TGCAGTGCTAGATTGGGGAGCGGGACATTCACAGATACGCAGTATTTT
CSARLGSGTFTDTQYF
>TRBJ2-1|TRBV2|TRBD2|few
TGTGCCAGCACATCGTGGACTAGCGGGGGGAGCTCCTACAATGAGCAGTTCTTC
CASTSWTSGGSSYNEQFF
>TRBJ1-5|TRBV12-3/TRBV12-4|-|many
TGTGCCAGCAGTTTAGAATCAGGTGGCATGCCCCAGCATTTT
CASSLESGGMPQHF
>TRBJ2-5|TRBV2|-|few
TGTGCCAGCAGTGAGTGGCGGGGAGAACAAGAGACCCAGTACTTC
CASSEWRGEQETQYF
>TRBJ2-3|TRBV6-2/TRBV6-3|-|few
TGTGCCAGCAGTTACTCTTCAGCCCCTACGCAGTATTTT
CASSYSSAPTQYF
>TRBJ2-1|TRBV20-1|-|-
TGCAGTGCGAGGGGAATAGTCTACAATGAGCAGTTCTTC
CSARGIVYNEQFF
>TRBJ1-5|TRBV7-2|-|few
TGTGCCAGCAGCTTCTTCGCGGATAGCAATCAGCCCCAGCATTTT
CASSFFADSNQPQHF
>TRBJ1-3|TRBV5-1|TRBD1|many
TGCGCCAGCAGGGGAATCACCGGGACAGGGAGTTCCGGAAACACCATATATTTT
CASRGITGTGSSGNTIYF
>TRBJ2-1|TRBV11-3|TRBD2|many
TGTGCCAGCAGCGTAACTAGCGGGAACTACAATGAGCAGTTCTTC
CASSVTSGNYNEQFF
>TRBJ2-1|TRBV6-5|TRBD2|many
TGTGCCAGCAGTTATAGGGTCGGCGGGAGGGGGGACAATGAGCAGTTCTTC
CASSYRVGGRGDNEQFF
>TRBJ2-1|TRBV6-5|-|few
TGTGCCAGCAGTTTGGGCAACAGGGTTATCGATGAGCAGTTCTTC
CASSLGNRVIDEQFF
>TRBJ2-5|TRBV9|-|many
TGTGCCAGCAGCGTAGGACAAATTCAAGAGACCCAGTACTTC
CASSVGQIQETQYF
>TRBJ2-5|TRBV18|-|-
TGTGCCAGCTCACCACCAGTAATTCCATCGCCCTCGCTCCAAGAGACCCAGTACTTC
CASSPPVIPSPSLQETQYF
>TRBJ2-7|TRBV25-1|-|-
TGTGCCAGCAGTGACCCAGGGACTCTTCAGGGAAAGCAGTACTTC
CASSDPGTLQGKQYF
>TRBJ1-1|TRBV7-2|TRBD1|-
TGTGCCAGCAGCTTAGGGACAGGGGTGTTGAACACTGAAGCTTTCTTT
CASSLGTGVLNTEAFF
>TRBJ2-7|TRBV5-6|-|-
TGTGCCAGCAGCTTTGCCAGGCGGAAGTCCTACGAGCAGTACTTC
CASSFARRKSYEQYF
>TRBJ2-5|TRBV3-1|-|-
TGTGCCAGCAGCCAAGTGGGGAACCAAGAGACCCAGTACTTC
CASSQVGNQETQYF
>TRBJ1-5|TRBV24-1|TRBD1|-
TGTGCCACCAGTGACCCAATACAGGGGGACGTGGAGCCCCAGCATTTT
CATSDPIQGDVEPQHF
>TRBJ2-1|TRBV5-1|-|-
TGCGCCAGCAGCTTAGCTCAGGGTTTCAATGAGCAGTTCTTC
CASSLAQGFNEQFF
>TRBJ2-2|TRBV29-1|-|-
TGCAGCACCATTACTACGAACACCGGGGAGCTGTTTTTT
CSTITTNTGELFF
>TRBJ1-1|TRBV3-1|-|many
TGTGCCAGCAGCCCCGGTCGGGGTGGAACTGAAGCTTTCTTT
CASSPGRGGTEAFF
>TRBJ1-4|TRBV28|-|few
TGTGCCAGCAGTTCCCAGCCCGTTCCTAATGAAAAACTGTTTTTT
CASSSQPVPNEKLFF
>TRBJ2-1|TRBV20-1|-|-
TGCAGTGCTGCGGGACAGACCTCCTACAATGAGCAGTTCTTC
CSAAGQTSYNEQFF
>TRBJ2-7|TRBV7-2|-|many
TGTGCCAGCAGCTTCCCCAGCCTGGCCATCTCCTACGAGCAGTACTTC
CASSFPSLAISYEQYF
>TRBJ2-3|TRBV2|-|few
TGTGCCAGCAGTGAACAGGACGGGGTGGATACGCAGTATTTT
CASSEQDGVDTQYF
>TRBJ2-7|TRBV28|-|-
TGTGCCAGCAATGCAGGCGTATTCTACGAGCAGTACTTC
CASNAGVFYEQYF
>TRBJ2-2|TRBV7-2|-|many
TGTGCCAGCAGCTTACTTTCCCCCGCCTACACCGGGGAGCTGTTTTTT
CASSLLSPAYTGELFF
>TRBJ2-2|TRBV12-3/TRBV12-4|-|few
TGTGCCAGCAGTTCTTGGGTCGCGAACACCGGGGAGCTGTTTTTT
CASSSWVANTGELFF
>TRBJ2-7|TRBV4-3|-|-
TGCGCCAGCAGCCAAGATCCAAGTACGCCCTACGAGCAGTACTTC
CASSQDPSTPYEQYF